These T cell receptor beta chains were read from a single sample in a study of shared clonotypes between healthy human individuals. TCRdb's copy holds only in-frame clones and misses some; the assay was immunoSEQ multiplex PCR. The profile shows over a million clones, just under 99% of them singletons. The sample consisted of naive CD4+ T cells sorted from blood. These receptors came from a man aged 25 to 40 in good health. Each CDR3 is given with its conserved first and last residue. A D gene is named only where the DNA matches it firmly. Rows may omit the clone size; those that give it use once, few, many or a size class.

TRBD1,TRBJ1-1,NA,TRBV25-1,CASRRREGQGGSTEAFF,TGTGCCAGCAGAAGAAGAGAAGGACAGGGCGGGTCCACTGAAGCTTTCTTT
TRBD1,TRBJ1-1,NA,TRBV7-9,CASKKGQGSTEAFF,TGTGCCAGCAAGAAGGGACAGGGAAGCACTGAAGCTTTCTTT
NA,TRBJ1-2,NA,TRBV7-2,CASSLNRRGYTF,TGTGCCAGCAGCTTAAACAGAAGGGGCTACACCTTC
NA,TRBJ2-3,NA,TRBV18,CASSPRGADTQYF,TGTGCCAGCTCACCAAGAGGGGCAGATACGCAGTATTTT
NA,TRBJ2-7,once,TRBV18,CASSPLGGYEQYF,TGTGCCAGCTCACCACTAGGAGGGTACGAGCAGTACTTC
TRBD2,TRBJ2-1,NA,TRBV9,CASSRGLADSYNEQFF,TGTGCCAGCAGCCGTGGACTAGCGGACTCCTACAATGAGCAGTTCTTC
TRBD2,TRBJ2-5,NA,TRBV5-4,CASRGTSGPAQETQYF,TGTGCCAGCAGAGGGACTAGCGGGCCGGCCCAGGAGACCCAGTACTTC
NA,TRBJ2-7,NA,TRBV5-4,CASSSPTRTYEQYF,TGTGCCAGCAGCTCGCCGACCCGAACCTACGAGCAGTACTTC
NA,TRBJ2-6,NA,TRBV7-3,CASSTTGSGANVLTF,TGTGCCAGCAGCACTACAGGGTCCGGGGCCAACGTCCTGACTTTC
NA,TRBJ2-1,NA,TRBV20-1,CSATPGQQFF,TGCAGTGCCACACCGGGACAGCAGTTCTTC
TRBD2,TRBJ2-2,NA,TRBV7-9,CASSGLVHTGELFF,TGTGCCAGCAGCGGACTAGTCCACACCGGGGAGCTGTTTTTT
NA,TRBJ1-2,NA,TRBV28,CASSYSGEFDYTF,TGTGCCAGCAGCTACTCCGGGGAGTTCGACTACACCTTC
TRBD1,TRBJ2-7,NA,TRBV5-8,CASSRRQGATYEQYF,TGTGCCAGCAGCCGCAGACAGGGGGCCACCTACGAGCAGTACTTC
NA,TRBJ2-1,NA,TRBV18,CASSLDFGEQFF,TGTGCCAGCTCATTAGACTTCGGTGAGCAGTTCTTC
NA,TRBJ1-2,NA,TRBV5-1,CASSFEHYGYTF,TGCGCCAGCAGCTTTGAACACTATGGCTACACCTTC
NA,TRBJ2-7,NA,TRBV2,CASRVTHDEQYF,TGTGCCAGCAGAGTGACCCACGACGAGCAGTACTTC
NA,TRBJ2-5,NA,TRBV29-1,CSVEDVTRKETQYF,TGCAGCGTTGAAGATGTGACTAGAAAAGAGACCCAGTACTTC
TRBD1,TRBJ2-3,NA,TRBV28,CASQDRGADTQYF,TGTGCCAGCCAGGACAGGGGTGCAGATACGCAGTATTTT
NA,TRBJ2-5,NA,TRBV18,CASSPVSNPLETQYF,TGTGCCAGCTCACCAGTCTCAAACCCCCTGGAGACCCAGTACTTC
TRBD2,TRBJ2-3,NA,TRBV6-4,CASSVRERADTQYF,TGTGCCAGCAGTGTGCGGGAGCGGGCAGATACGCAGTATTTT
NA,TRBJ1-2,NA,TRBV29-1,CSVASSAYGYTF,TGCAGCGTTGCCTCTTCGGCCTATGGCTACACCTTC
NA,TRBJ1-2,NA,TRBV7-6,CASSRRNGYTF,TGTGCCAGCAGCCGGAGGAACGGCTACACCTTC
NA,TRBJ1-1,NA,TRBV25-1,CASSTLMAGPGGTEAFF,TGTGCCAGCAGTACCCTCATGGCCGGTCCCGGGGGGACTGAAGCTTTCTTT
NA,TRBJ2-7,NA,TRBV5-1,CASSLTGGGSYEQYF,TGCGCCAGCAGTCTTACCGGAGGGGGTTCCTACGAGCAGTACTTC
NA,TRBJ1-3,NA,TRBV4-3,CASSQVPKDTIYF,TGCGCCAGCAGCCAAGTCCCTAAGGACACCATATATTTT
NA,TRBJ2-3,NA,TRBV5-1,CASSLVSTDTQYF,TGCGCCAGCAGCTTGGTCAGCACAGATACGCAGTATTTT
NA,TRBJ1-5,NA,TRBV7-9,CASSSSGGGNQPQHF,TGTGCCAGCAGCTCGAGCGGGGGAGGCAATCAGCCCCAGCATTTT
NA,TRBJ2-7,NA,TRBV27,CASSRWGYEQYF,TGTGCCAGCAGCCGATGGGGCTACGAGCAGTACTTC
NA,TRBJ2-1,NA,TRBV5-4,CASSSLNNEQFF,TGTGCCAGCAGCTCGTTGAACAATGAGCAGTTCTTC
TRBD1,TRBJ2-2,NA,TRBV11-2,CASSLDLGQGGNTGELFF,TGTGCCAGCAGCTTAGATCTGGGACAGGGGGGCAACACCGGGGAGCTGTTTTTT
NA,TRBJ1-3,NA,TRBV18,CASSPLGRRRSGNTIYF,TGTGCCAGCTCACCCCTAGGACGGAGGAGGTCTGGAAACACCATATATTTT
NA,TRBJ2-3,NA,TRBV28,CASLRVDTDTQYF,TGTGCCAGCTTGCGGGTCGACACAGATACGCAGTATTTT
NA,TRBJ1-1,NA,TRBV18,CASSPLGTGAFF,TGTGCCAGCTCACCATTGGGGACGGGAGCTTTCTTT